Below, 18 T cell receptor beta chains from the same sample are listed, as sequenced in a study of blood T cell repertoires in COVID-19. Assay used: immunoSEQ multiplex PCR; TCRdb lists only in-frame clones, some missing. The sample lists a few hundred thousand clones, roughly 90% occurring once. Input material: PBMCs or T cells enriched from blood (not recorded which). The receptors shown here come from a woman between 35 and 50 years old who had recovered from COVID-19.

The chain carries TRBV5-4 and TRBJ1-1; D is unresolved. The CDR3 is made up of 11 amino acids. Between the trimmed V and J ends, which lost 3 bases and 12 bases, there was a span of 12 bases. Germline V gives CDR1 SGHNT, CDR2 YYREEE (reference sequence). CDR3 bases: TGTGCCAGCAGCTCCCCCGGGAAAACTTTCTTT. It specifies CASSSPGKTFF.

The chain carries TRBV10-3 and TRBJ1-5; 10 bases are a match to TRBD1. Germline CDR1 and CDR2: ENHRY and SYGVKD. Trimming removed 3 bases from V and 0 bases from J; junction bases left unmatched: 2. This CDR3 has 16 amino acids. The CDR3 sequence is CAISDGTGDSNQPQHF. The CDR3 DNA is TGTGCCATCAGTGACGGGACAGGGGATAGCAATCAGCCCCAGCATTTT.

The V call is TRBV12-3 or TRBV12-4, the J call TRBJ2-7; a possible D gene is TRBD2 (5 bases). The CDR3 consists of 12 residues. V was pared by 6 bases and J by 2 bases, with 8 bases between. CDR3 bases: TGTGCCAGCAGGGAGGATCCCTACGAGCAGTACTTC. It specifies CASREDPYEQYF.

The V gene is TRBV28, the J gene TRBJ2-5; 7 bases are a match to TRBD2. The CDR3 runs to 16 residues. Germline CDR1 and CDR2: MDHEN and SYDVKM. V gave up 3 bases and J gave up 1 base; unmatched junction bases: 8. Here the CDR3 reads CASSLISGGGQETQYF. The DNA of the CDR3 is TGTGCCAGCAGTTTGATTTCTGGCGGGGGCCAAGAGACCCAGTACTTC.

The chain links TRBV5-4 to TRBJ1-4; tentatively, D is TRBD1 (5 bases). Trimming pared 0 bases from V and 5 bases from J, leaving 11 bases between. CDR3 length equals 15 residues. CDR1 is SGHNT, CDR2 YYREEE, per germline (reference sequence). In DNA, the CDR3 is TGTGCCAGCAGCTTGGTTCCAGGGCCGAATGAAAAACTGTTTTTT. Translated, it gives CASSLVPGPNEKLFF.

V is TRBV4-3 and J is TRBJ2-7, with TRBD2 identical over 11 bases. This CDR3 is 16 amino acids long. Germline V gene lookup returns CDR1 LGHNA and CDR2 YSLEER. The ends lost 0 bases at V and 5 bases at J; junction bases unmatched: 6. The CDR3 is CASSQEITSGSHEQYF. CDR3 DNA: TGCGCCAGCAGCCAAGAAATAACTAGCGGGAGCCACGAGCAGTACTTC.

The V call is TRBV6-4, the J call TRBJ2-2; D not resolved. Germline loops: CDR1 MRHNA, CDR2 SNTAGT. V lost 2 bases and J lost 4, with 5 bases in between. The CDR3 runs 13 residues. CDR3 in amino acids: CASSDGSTGELFF. In nucleotides, the CDR3 is TGTGCCAGCAGTGACGGTAGCACCGGGGAGCTGTTTTTT.

The rearrangement links TRBV29-1 to TRBJ2-1; no reliable D call. This CDR3 has 14 residues. V lost 4 bases, J lost 0 bases, and 10 bases lay in between. CDR1 is SQVTM, CDR2 ANQGSEA, per germline. Here the CDR3 reads CSVVSSSSYNEQFF. The CDR3 nucleotides are TGCAGCGTTGTGTCTTCTAGCTCCTACAATGAGCAGTTCTTC.

The sample holds one count of this clone. The chain recombines TRBV30 with TRBJ2-2, with 7 bases identical to TRBD2. V shed 2 bases and J 0 bases; nucleotides not matched to a gene: 6. CDR3 size: 16 residues. The germline V gene encodes CDR1 GTSNPN and CDR2 SVGIG (reference sequence). This CDR3 is CAWSRVAGANTGELFF. As DNA, the CDR3 is TGTGCCTGGAGTCGAGTTGCGGGGGCGAACACCGGGGAGCTGTTTTTT.

For the CDR3, the DNA is TGTGCCAGCAGCTCTGGGGACGGGGGCTATGGCTACACCTTC. Translating gives CASSSGDGGYGYTF. The chain couples TRBV7-3 to TRBJ1-2; D might be TRBD1 (5 bases). The CDR3 covers 14 residues. In germline, CDR1 is SGHTA, CDR2 FQGTGA. V lost 4 bases and J lost 4, with 13 bases in between.

CDR3 residues: CASSVGASYEQYF. The CDR3 nucleotides are TGTGCCAGCAGCGTAGGGGCCTCCTACGAGCAGTACTTC. J is TRBJ2-7 and V is TRBV9, with D uncertain. Trimming removed 0 bases from V and 0 bases from J, with 4 bases in between. The CDR3 covers 13 residues. The germline V gene encodes CDR1 SGDLS and CDR2 YYNGEE.

The rearrangement uses TRBV27 and TRBJ2-1, with 9 nucleotides matching TRBD2. The CDR3 covers 13 residues. V shed 9 bases and J 2 bases; nucleotides not matched to a gene: 2. Germline CDR1 reads MNHEY; CDR2 reads SMNVEV (reference sequence). DNA of the CDR3: TGTGCCAGTAGCGGGGGTACCTACAATGAGCAGTTCTTC. Its protein is CASSGGTYNEQFF.

The CDR3 DNA is TGTGCCAGCAGCTCACACCACCTGGGACAGGGGTTCCGAAATGAAAAACTGTTTTTT. As protein: CASSSHHLGQGFRNEKLFF. This chain links TRBV7-8 with TRBJ1-4, with 10 bases that match TRBD1. This CDR3 contains 19 residues. Germline loops: CDR1 SGHVS, CDR2 FQNEAQ. V shed 4 bases and J 5 bases; nucleotides not matched to a gene: 16.

The CDR3 DNA follows: TGTGCCACCCGAAGGGGCGCGCCGGGCTCACCCCTCCACTTT. Translating it yields CATRRGAPGSPLHF. The chain uses TRBV6-5 and TRBJ1-6, with a tentative D call TRBD1 (5 bases). The CDR3 totals 14 residues. Germline assignment: CDR1 MNHEY and CDR2 SVGAGI. V was trimmed by 10 bases and J by 10 bases, leaving 20 bases between them.

This chain connects TRBV5-1 to TRBJ1-2; no definite D call. CDR3 length: 13 residues. V shed 3 bases and J shed 8 bases, with 14 bases lying between them. The germline CDR1 and CDR2 sequences are SGHRS and YFSETQ. CDR3 residues: CASSSSVGQGYTF. CDR3 nucleotides: TGCGCCAGCAGCTCGAGCGTCGGTCAGGGCTACACCTTC.

The chain couples TRBV9 to TRBJ1-2; D is undetermined. Trimming cost V 4 bases and J 7 bases, with 20 bases left between them. The V gene's germline CDR1 is SGDLS and CDR2 YYNGEE. This CDR3 is built from 15 residues. The CDR3 spells CASSFTALNLGGYTF. The CDR3 DNA reads as TGTGCCAGCAGCTTCACCGCCCTAAACCTTGGTGGCTACACCTTC.

The CDR3 DNA reads TGTGCCAGCAGCTTTTCGCCTTCCAGGTCGAATGAGCAGTTCTTC. It specifies CASSFSPSRSNEQFF. V usage is TRBV7-3 and J usage is TRBJ2-1; D is undetermined. This CDR3 spans 15 amino acids. The germline V and J ends were trimmed by 3 bases and 7 bases, with 16 bases remaining between them. Germline lookup yields CDR1 SGHTA and CDR2 FQGTGA.

This chain uses TRBV6-4 with TRBJ1-5; 7 bases are a match to TRBD1. Germline V gene lookup returns CDR1 MRHNA and CDR2 SNTAGT. Trimming at V came to 6 bases and at J to 5 bases, leaving 4 bases not matched to a gene. There are 13 residues in the CDR3. CDR3 sequence: CASSTGVDQPQHF. CDR3 sequence (DNA): TGTGCCAGCAGCACAGGGGTGGATCAGCCCCAGCATTTT.